This T cell receptor (beta chain) was profiled in a study of blood T cell repertoires in COVID-19. On the study more broadly: There were acute and convalescent COVID-19 samples, and they came from the United States, Italy and Spain. From T cells, B-cell-depleted T cells, or PBMCs came the material, which was cDNA or gDNA.

V was pared by 3 bases and J by 1 base, with 2 bases of the junction left unmatched. This CDR3 has 18 amino acids. The germline V gene has CDR1 KGHSH and CDR2 LQKENI. In the source study's methods: By means of reference gene primer amplification, nucleated cell counts were estimated. The protocol was immunoSEQ multiplex PCR, while the TCRdb copy is restricted to in-frame clones and leaves out a portion. V and J calls plus clone size are reproduced from that table; the DNA served to infer D and trimming. The sample consists of about 250,000 clones, 82% of them appearing once. This clonotype was sampled from a woman at least 80 years old with active or convalescent COVID-19. Sequenced input: peripheral blood. The chain recombines TRBV18 with TRBJ2-6; 14 nucleotides line up with TRBD2. The CDR3 region has the DNA TGTGCCAGCTCACCGGGACTAGCGGGAGATTCTGGGGCCAACGTCCTGACTTTC. Its protein is CASSPGLAGDSGANVLTF.